Listed below are T cell receptor beta chains from one sample, sequenced in a study of regulatory T cells in long-lasting Graves disease. Each CDR3 protein gets one entry after TCRdb re-called the multiplex PCR reads with MiXCR. Among a few hundred thousand distinct CDR3 sequences listed, about a sixth were seen once. A further study also used this sample, focusing on T cells in Graves' hyperthyroidism and ophthalmopathy.

The sequences come from peripheral blood mononuclear cells (PBMCs), collected at new diagnosis, from a patient treated with antithyroid drugs. The receptors stem from a woman aged 18 to 35 with Graves disease. The CDR3 runs from the conserved cysteine through the conserved F or W. The D gene is left open where the match is weak. Rows give clone size only sometimes, using once, few, many, or a class for an expanded clone.

cdr3_aa: CASSRTVPQFF; cdr3_nt: TGTGCCAGCAGCCGGACAGTCCCCCAGTTCTTC; d_call: -; cdr3_length: 11; j_call: TRBJ2-1; v_call: TRBV5-5; clone_size: many
cdr3_aa: CASSLNSGGKETQYF; cdr3_nt: TGTGCCAGCAGTTTAAATTCCGGGGGAAAAGAGACCCAGTACTTC; d_call: -; cdr3_length: 15; j_call: TRBJ2-5; v_call: TRBV28; clone_size: many
cdr3_aa: CSASSGTARSLDASSGANVLTF; cdr3_nt: TGCAGTGCTAGCTCTGGGACAGCGCGGTCCCTAGATGCTAGCTCTGGGGCCAACGTCCTGACTTTC; d_call: TRBD1; cdr3_length: 22; j_call: TRBJ2-6; v_call: TRBV20-1; clone_size: few
cdr3_aa: CASSSPREGANVLTF; cdr3_nt: TGTGCCAGCAGCTCTCCTAGGGAGGGGGCCAACGTCCTGACTTTC; d_call: -; cdr3_length: 15; j_call: TRBJ2-6; v_call: TRBV9; clone_size: -
cdr3_aa: CSAISQGVGTEAFF; cdr3_nt: TGCAGTGCTATATCACAGGGGGTGGGCACTGAAGCTTTCTTT; d_call: TRBD1; cdr3_length: 14; j_call: TRBJ1-1; v_call: TRBV20-1; clone_size: many
cdr3_aa: CASQQGTYEQYF; cdr3_nt: TGTGCCAGCCAGCAGGGGACCTACGAGCAGTACTTC; d_call: -; cdr3_length: 12; j_call: TRBJ2-7; v_call: TRBV2; clone_size: many
cdr3_aa: CASSVEMRGLTDTQYF; cdr3_nt: TGTGCCAGCAGCGTAGAAATGCGGGGCCTCACAGATACGCAGTATTTT; d_call: -; cdr3_length: 16; j_call: TRBJ2-3; v_call: TRBV9; clone_size: -
cdr3_aa: CASGGVGEQFF; cdr3_nt: TGTGCCAGCGGGGGGGTCGGTGAGCAGTTCTTC; d_call: TRBD2; cdr3_length: 11; j_call: TRBJ2-1; v_call: TRBV12-3/TRBV12-4; clone_size: -
cdr3_aa: CASRRQGVNTEAFF; cdr3_nt: TGTGCCAGCAGACGCCAGGGAGTGAACACTGAAGCTTTCTTT; d_call: -; cdr3_length: 14; j_call: TRBJ1-1; v_call: TRBV6-1; clone_size: many
cdr3_aa: CASSPQPNTGELFF; cdr3_nt: TGTGCCAGCAGTCCCCAGCCGAACACCGGGGAGCTGTTTTTT; d_call: -; cdr3_length: 14; j_call: TRBJ2-2; v_call: TRBV27; clone_size: many
cdr3_aa: CASPPSYSTDTQYF; cdr3_nt: TGTGCCAGCCCACCTAGTTACAGCACAGATACGCAGTATTTT; d_call: -; cdr3_length: 14; j_call: TRBJ2-3; v_call: TRBV28; clone_size: many
cdr3_aa: CASSVFSGEAFF; cdr3_nt: TGTGCCAGCAGCGTTTTCTCAGGGGAAGCTTTCTTT; d_call: -; cdr3_length: 12; j_call: TRBJ1-1; v_call: TRBV9; clone_size: few
cdr3_aa: CASRTGVGAYEQYF; cdr3_nt: TGTGCCAGCAGGACAGGGGTTGGAGCCTACGAGCAGTACTTC; d_call: TRBD1; cdr3_length: 14; j_call: TRBJ2-7; v_call: TRBV6-2/TRBV6-3; clone_size: many
cdr3_aa: CASSQSATNYEQYF; cdr3_nt: TGCGCCAGCAGCCAATCTGCTACTAACTACGAGCAGTACTTC; d_call: -; cdr3_length: 14; j_call: TRBJ2-7; v_call: TRBV4-1; clone_size: few
cdr3_aa: CASTPKSDRYNEQFF; cdr3_nt: TGTGCCAGTACCCCTAAGAGTGACAGGTACAATGAGCAGTTCTTC; d_call: -; cdr3_length: 15; j_call: TRBJ2-1; v_call: TRBV19; clone_size: few
cdr3_aa: CASSQGRDSTYEQYF; cdr3_nt: TGCGCCAGCAGCCAGGGGAGGGACAGCACCTACGAGCAGTACTTC; d_call: -; cdr3_length: 15; j_call: TRBJ2-7; v_call: TRBV4-1; clone_size: many
cdr3_aa: CASSTWTGETGELFF; cdr3_nt: TGTGCCAGCAGCACCTGGACAGGAGAAACCGGGGAGCTGTTTTTT; d_call: TRBD1; cdr3_length: 15; j_call: TRBJ2-2; v_call: TRBV7-9; clone_size: many
cdr3_aa: CSARDPGQGQNQPQHF; cdr3_nt: TGCAGTGCTAGAGATCCGGGACAGGGGCAGAATCAGCCCCAGCATTTT; d_call: TRBD1; cdr3_length: 16; j_call: TRBJ1-5; v_call: TRBV20-1; clone_size: -
cdr3_aa: CAWRGKLGASPLHF; cdr3_nt: TGTGCCTGGAGAGGAAAGCTAGGGGCTTCACCCCTCCACTTT; d_call: -; cdr3_length: 14; j_call: TRBJ1-6; v_call: TRBV30; clone_size: many
cdr3_aa: CASSLRPLNPLTEAFF; cdr3_nt: TGTGCCAGCAGCTTACGCCCCCTCAACCCCCTCACTGAAGCTTTCTTT; d_call: -; cdr3_length: 16; j_call: TRBJ1-1; v_call: TRBV7-3; clone_size: -
cdr3_aa: CSARGTDRALTQPQHF; cdr3_nt: TGCAGTGCTAGAGGGACGGACAGGGCTCTCACTCAGCCCCAGCATTTT; d_call: TRBD1; cdr3_length: 16; j_call: TRBJ1-5; v_call: TRBV20-1; clone_size: -
cdr3_aa: CASSPYSGGAIDTQYF; cdr3_nt: TGTGCCAGCAGCCCGTATAGCGGGGGGGCCATTGATACGCAGTATTTT; d_call: TRBD2; cdr3_length: 16; j_call: TRBJ2-3; v_call: TRBV11-3; clone_size: many
cdr3_aa: CASSDRGSTDTQYF; cdr3_nt: TGTGCCAGCAGTGATAGGGGGAGCACAGATACGCAGTATTTT; d_call: -; cdr3_length: 14; j_call: TRBJ2-3; v_call: TRBV6-1; clone_size: -
cdr3_aa: CASSTNGATNEKLFF; cdr3_nt: TGCGCCAGCAGCACCAACGGTGCAACTAATGAAAAACTGTTTTTT; d_call: -; cdr3_length: 15; j_call: TRBJ1-4; v_call: TRBV5-1; clone_size: few
cdr3_aa: CASSLFTDTDTQYF; cdr3_nt: TGCGCCAGCAGCTTGTTCACGGACACAGATACGCAGTATTTT; d_call: -; cdr3_length: 14; j_call: TRBJ2-3; v_call: TRBV5-1; clone_size: many
cdr3_aa: CASSLGDRLTYTDTQYF; cdr3_nt: TGTGCCAGCAGCTTAGGGGACAGGTTAACTTACACAGATACGCAGTATTTT; d_call: TRBD1; cdr3_length: 17; j_call: TRBJ2-3; v_call: TRBV7-8; clone_size: many
cdr3_aa: CASRWLAGVGAGELFF; cdr3_nt: TGTGCCAGCCGGTGGCTAGCGGGAGTTGGAGCCGGGGAGCTGTTTTTT; d_call: TRBD2; cdr3_length: 16; j_call: TRBJ2-2; v_call: TRBV2; clone_size: many
cdr3_aa: CASSPGITTNTEAFF; cdr3_nt: TGTGCCAGCTCCCCAGGGATAACCACGAACACTGAAGCTTTCTTT; d_call: -; cdr3_length: 15; j_call: TRBJ1-1; v_call: TRBV18; clone_size: few
cdr3_aa: CAISESARGNTEAFF; cdr3_nt: TGTGCCATCAGTGAGTCGGCCAGGGGGAACACTGAAGCTTTCTTT; d_call: -; cdr3_length: 15; j_call: TRBJ1-1; v_call: TRBV10-3; clone_size: -
cdr3_aa: CASTYRIAGGPFKQYF; cdr3_nt: TGCGCCAGCACCTACCGAATAGCGGGAGGCCCCTTCAAGCAGTACTTC; d_call: TRBD2; cdr3_length: 16; j_call: TRBJ2-7; v_call: TRBV4-1; clone_size: -
cdr3_aa: CASGGSSGLEQFF; cdr3_nt: TGCGCCAGCGGGGGGTCCAGCGGGCTTGAGCAGTTCTTC; d_call: -; cdr3_length: 13; j_call: TRBJ2-1; v_call: TRBV5-1; clone_size: many
cdr3_aa: CASSHLLAGLAKNIQYF; cdr3_nt: TGCGCCAGCAGCCATTTACTAGCGGGACTAGCCAAAAACATTCAGTACTTC; d_call: TRBD2; cdr3_length: 17; j_call: TRBJ2-4; v_call: TRBV4-3; clone_size: -
cdr3_aa: CASWQVNQPQHF; cdr3_nt: TGTGCCAGCTGGCAGGTCAATCAGCCCCAGCATTTT; d_call: -; cdr3_length: 12; j_call: TRBJ1-5; v_call: TRBV27; clone_size: -
cdr3_aa: CASTRTGTEAFF; cdr3_nt: TGTGCCAGCACCCGGACGGGGACTGAAGCTTTCTTT; d_call: -; cdr3_length: 12; j_call: TRBJ1-1; v_call: TRBV12-3/TRBV12-4; clone_size: many
cdr3_aa: CASSVESEQYF; cdr3_nt: TGTGCCAGCAGTGTGGAGTCCGAGCAGTACTTC; d_call: -; cdr3_length: 11; j_call: TRBJ2-7; v_call: TRBV6-1; clone_size: -
cdr3_aa: CSARTSNRGNYGYTF; cdr3_nt: TGCAGTGCTAGGACGAGTAACAGGGGGAACTATGGCTACACCTTC; d_call: TRBD1; cdr3_length: 15; j_call: TRBJ1-2; v_call: TRBV20-1; clone_size: -
cdr3_aa: CASSWGDRTWSYTF; cdr3_nt: TGTGCCAGCAGTTGGGGGGACAGAACGTGGAGCTACACCTTC; d_call: TRBD1; cdr3_length: 14; j_call: TRBJ1-2; v_call: TRBV28; clone_size: many
cdr3_aa: CASSPMSLRDAGNTIYF; cdr3_nt: TGTGCCAGCTCACCAATGAGTTTGAGGGATGCCGGAAACACCATATATTTT; d_call: -; cdr3_length: 17; j_call: TRBJ1-3; v_call: TRBV18; clone_size: few
cdr3_aa: CASSSSLGGEDTGELFF; cdr3_nt: TGTGCCAGCAGTTCCTCCCTAGGGGGGGAGGACACCGGGGAGCTGTTTTTT; d_call: -; cdr3_length: 17; j_call: TRBJ2-2; v_call: TRBV7-4; clone_size: many